The 18 T cell receptor beta chains reported below all come from one sample, sequenced in a study of tumor-infiltrating lymphocytes in primary liver carcinoma (dated by TCRdb to the late 2010s). Total RNA and DNA were co-extracted from roughly 20-30 mg of bulk tissue with the AllPrep DNA/RNA mini kit, without cell sorting. The listed sequencing device is Illumina HiSeq 2500. Using a constant-region primer and ProtoScript II reverse transcriptase, TCRbeta-specific cDNA was reverse-transcribed from 500 to 650 ng total RNA. TCRbeta libraries were built with three nested multiplex PCR rounds, a slightly modified ARM-PCR procedure. Each of the first two PCR rounds ran for around 11 cycles and used multiplex TRBV1-TRBV30 forward primers together with a Cbeta reverse primer. TCRdb passed the public sequencing reads through fastp at Q25 and MiXCR, retaining productive beta sequences. Each entry merges the rows of one CDR3 protein and shows their most common DNA and genes. The sample contains 100,000 or so distinct CDR3 sequences, approximately 70% of them found a single time. Of the sample, less than 15% is held by the ten largest clones.

The sequenced sample was liver tumor tissue from sampling region 2. What this sample's cell subset or site label stands for: tumor region T2, inferior pole. The receptors stem from a woman aged 55-70 years with primary liver carcinoma and hepatitis B virus infection.

This clonotype has ten or more counts. This could be a read error, since a much larger clone is one nucleotide away. The V call is TRBV29-1, the J call TRBJ2-7, with D possibly TRBD2 on 6 matching bases. The CDR3 sequence is 11 residues long. Looked up from germline, CDR1 is SQVTM and CDR2 is ANQGSEA. Trimming cost V 8 bases and J 7 bases, with 15 bases left between them. The chain's CDR3 is CSPRDSGEQYF. The CDR3 DNA reads as TGCAGCCCTCGGGACTCGGGGGAGCAGTACTTC.

With respect to this clonotype: One junction end does not reproduce the germline sequence, and a read error may be involved. The V and J genes are TRBV15 and TRBJ2-5; 12 bases are shared with TRBD2. This CDR3 region has 15 residues. Looked up from germline, CDR1 is LNHNV and CDR2 is YYDKDF (reference sequence). DNA of the CDR3: TGTGTCACCAGCAGAGAGGGACTAGCGGGAGAGACCCAGTACTTC. Its translation is CVTSREGLAGETQYF. Variable domain in full (rest from reference TRBV15 and TRBJ2-5): DAMVIQNPRYQVTQFGKPVTLSCSQTLNHNVMYWYQQKSSQAPKLLFHYYDKDFNNEADTPDNFQSRRPNTSFCFLDIRSPGLGDTAMYLCVTSREGLAGETQYFGPGTRLLVL.

This clonotype has ten or more counts. One junction end does not reproduce the germline sequence, and a read error may be involved. The V call is TRBV11-2, the J call TRBJ2-2; D possibly corresponds to TRBD1 (6 bases). This CDR3 contains 15 residues. Germline V gene data show CDR1 as SGHAT and CDR2 as FQNNGV. The CDR3 nucleotides read TGTGCCAGCAGCCTACAGGGTTTTCTCGCCGGGGAACTGTTTTTT. Translation: CASSLQGFLAGELFF.

The chain links TRBV29-1 to TRBJ2-5; D is unclear. Trimming removed 1 base from V and 2 bases from J, with 5 bases in between. In germline, CDR1 is SQVTM, CDR2 ANQGSEA. This CDR3 spans 12 amino acids. The CDR3 DNA reads TGCAGCGTTGAAGGGGAACAAGAGACCCAGTACTTC. This translates into CSVEGEQETQYF.

A remark on this clonotype: One end of the junction varies from germline; a read error may be responsible. The chain uses TRBV11-2 and TRBJ2-7; D not resolved. The germline CDR1 and CDR2 sequences are SGHAT and FQNNGV. The CDR3 has 13 residues. The CDR3 spells CTNSLDHNSEQYF. The CDR3 bases are TGTACCAACAGCTTAGATCATAACAGCGAGCAGTATTTC.

As to this clonotype: Just one base apart from a much larger clone, this may be a read error. The DNA for the CDR3 is TGTGCCAGCAGTTCTAGCGTCGGTGAGCAGTTCTTC. This sequence encodes CASSSSVGEQFF. This chain uses TRBV28 with TRBJ2-1, with a weak D call TRBD2 (6 bases). The V gene lost 4 bases and the J gene lost 9 bases, with 10 bases spanning the gap. The CDR3 totals 12 residues. CDR1 and CDR2 from the germline V gene are MDHEN and SYDVKM.

This clonotype has only one observation. The V call is TRBV11-2, the J call TRBJ2-7; D perhaps matches TRBD2 (10 bases). Per the germline V gene, CDR1 is SGHAT and CDR2 is FQNNGV. This CDR3 is 14 amino acids long. The CDR3 nucleotides read TGTACCAACAGTTTACTAGCGGGACAGGGCGAACAGTACTTC. Translating it yields CTNSLLAGQGEQYF.

With regard to this clonotype: One junction end does not reproduce the germline sequence, and a read error may be involved. The chain uses TRBV11-1 and TRBJ2-3; D is perhaps TRBD2 (5 bases). Germline loops: CDR1 SGHAT, CDR2 FQDESV (reference sequence). There are 14 residues in the CDR3. This CDR3 is CVSSLRQRVGESHF. The CDR3 DNA reads as TGTGTAAGCAGCTTAAGGCAACGTGTGGGAGAGTCCCACTTT.

The CDR3 sequence: CASNTQAVDTQYF. The CDR3 coding sequence is TGTGCCAGCAACACCCAGGCCGTCGATACGCAGTATTTT. This rearrangement joins TRBV5-4 to TRBJ2-3, with unresolved D. V was cut by 6 bases and J by 6 bases, with 14 bases left in between. The CDR3 sequence is 13 residues long. Germline CDR1 reads SGHNT; CDR2 reads YYREEE (reference sequence).

This sequence joins TRBV13 and TRBJ2-3, with D possibly matching TRBD1 (5 bases). Germline V gene data show CDR1 as PRHDT and CDR2 as FYEKMQ (reference sequence). The CDR3 covers 16 residues. V gave up 1 base and J gave up 2 bases, with 13 bases separating them. CDR3: CASSLDGSRDTDTQYF. The CDR3, as DNA: TGTGCCAGCAGCTTAGACGGGTCCAGGGACACAGATACGCAGTATTTT.

Comments on this clonotype: An end of the junction differs from the germline gene, which may be a read error. V and J are TRBV6-1 and TRBJ2-2; the match to TRBD2 covers 9 bases. This CDR3 is built from 16 residues. Germline lookup yields CDR1 MNHNS and CDR2 SASEGT. CDR3 in DNA: TGTGCCAGCAGCTCCAGGACTAGCGTTAACACCGGGAAGCTATTTTTT. Amino acid sequence: CASSSRTSVNTGKLFF.

The V call is TRBV4-2, the J call TRBJ2-1; the match to TRBD1 covers 7 bases. V trimming: 10 bases; J trimming: 15 bases; junction bases outside the gene matches: 21. CDR3 length: 14 amino acids. Germline CDR1 is LGHNA and CDR2 is YNFKEQ. This CDR3 reads CANGQDRGDRVTFF. CDR3 sequence (DNA): TGTGCCAACGGCCAAGATAGGGGAGACAGGGTCACGTTCTTC.

The rearrangement links TRBV11-2 to TRBJ2-1, with D possibly being TRBD2 (6 bases). CDR1 and CDR2 (germline): SGHAT, FQNNGV. The CDR3 is 14 amino acids. Trimming left V 6 bases short and J 7 bases short, with 16 bases between. The CDR3 DNA is TGTGCCAGCAGTCTCGGACTAACTAATAATGAGCAGTTCTTC. Its translation is CASSLGLTNNEQFF.

Notes on this clonotype: A much larger clone differs by one base, so this may be a read error. The J gene is TRBJ2-7, the V gene TRBV12-3 or TRBV12-4, with D perhaps TRBD2 (7 bases). This CDR3 spans 15 amino acids. CDR3 coding DNA: TGTGTCAGCAGTTTAGGGAGGGACACTTCCTACGAGCAGTACTTC. Its translation is CVSSLGRDTSYEQYF.

Regarding this clonotype: Possible read error: a much larger clone is one base away. The chain carries TRBV5-6 and TRBJ2-6; D is unclear. V lost 3 bases, J lost 4 bases, and 14 bases lay in between. Germline V gene data show CDR1 as SGHDT and CDR2 as YYEEEE. CDR3 length equals 16 residues. Here the CDR3 DNA reads TGTGCCAGCAGCTCGATCGGCAGGCTCGGGGCCAACGTCCTGACTTTC. As protein: CASSSIGRLGANVLTF.

The rearrangement links TRBV29-1 to TRBJ2-3; D is unclear. Germline lookup yields CDR1 SQVTM and CDR2 ANQGSEA. This CDR3 spans 16 amino acids. Trimming stripped 3 bases from V and 3 bases from J, with 19 bases between. The DNA for the CDR3 is TGCAGCGTTGAGAAGGGTTCGAGTTTGATTACAGATACGCAGTATTTT. It yields the protein CSVEKGSSLITDTQYF.

V gene TRBV20-1 combines with J gene TRBJ2-1; 7 bases map to TRBD1. V trimming: 4 bases; J trimming: 10 bases; junction bases outside the gene matches: 19. This CDR3 is built from 16 residues. Germline V gene sequence: CDR1 DFQATT, CDR2 SNEGSKA (reference sequence). The CDR3 region is CSAKGVAQGIFGEQFF. CDR3 bases: TGCAGTGCTAAGGGGGTAGCACAGGGGATCTTCGGGGAGCAGTTCTTC.

A word on this clonotype: A read error is likely, as this CDR3 ends without the conserved phenylalanine or tryptophan. J is TRBJ2-2 and V is TRBV14; TRBD1 matches at 11 bases. This CDR3 is 14 amino acids long. Germline-derived CDR1 and CDR2 are SGHDN and FVKESK. CDR3 protein: CASSRDRGTGELFL. The CDR3 bases are TGTGCCAGTAGCCGGGACAGGGGGACCGGGGAGCTGTTTTTG.